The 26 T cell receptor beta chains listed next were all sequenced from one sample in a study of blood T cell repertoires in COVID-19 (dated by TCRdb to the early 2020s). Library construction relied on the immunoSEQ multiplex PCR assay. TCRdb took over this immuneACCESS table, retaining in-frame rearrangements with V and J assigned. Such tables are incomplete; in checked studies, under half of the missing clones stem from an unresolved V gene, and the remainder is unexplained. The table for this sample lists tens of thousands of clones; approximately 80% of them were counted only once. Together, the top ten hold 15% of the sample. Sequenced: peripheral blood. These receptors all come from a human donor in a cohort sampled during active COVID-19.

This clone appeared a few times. CDR3 sequence reads: CASSSRDTYGYTF. CDR3 DNA: TGTGCCAGCAGCTCCCGGGATACCTATGGCTACACCTTC. The chain links TRBV5-8 to TRBJ1-2; D unclear. V was shortened by 3 bases and J by 4 bases, with 10 bases between the two germline ends. Germline V gene data show CDR1 as SGHTS and CDR2 as YDEGEE. The length of the CDR3 is 13 residues.

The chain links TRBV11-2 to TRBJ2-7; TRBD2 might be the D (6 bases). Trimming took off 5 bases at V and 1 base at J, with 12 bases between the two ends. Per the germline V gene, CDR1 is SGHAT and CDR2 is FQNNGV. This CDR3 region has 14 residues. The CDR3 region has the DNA TGTGCCAGCAGCGTGGGACTTAGATCCTACGAGCAGTACTTC. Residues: CASSVGLRSYEQYF.

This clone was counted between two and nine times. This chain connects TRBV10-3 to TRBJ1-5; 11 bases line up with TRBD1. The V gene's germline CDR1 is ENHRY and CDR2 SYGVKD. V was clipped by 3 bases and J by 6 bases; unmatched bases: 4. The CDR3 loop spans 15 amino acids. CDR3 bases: TGTGCCATCAGTGAAGGACAGGGGGCCGCTCAGCCCCAGCATTTT. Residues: CAISEGQGAAQPQHF.

CDR3 in amino acids: CASSPPLAGAYEQYF. The CDR3 DNA follows: TGTGCCAGCAGTCCACCCCTAGCGGGAGCTTACGAGCAGTACTTC. V and J are TRBV5-4 and TRBJ2-7; 10 positions match TRBD2. The CDR3 runs to 15 residues. Germline V gene sequence: CDR1 SGHNT, CDR2 YYREEE (reference sequence). J lost 4 bases, V lost 5 bases, and 9 bases had no gene match.

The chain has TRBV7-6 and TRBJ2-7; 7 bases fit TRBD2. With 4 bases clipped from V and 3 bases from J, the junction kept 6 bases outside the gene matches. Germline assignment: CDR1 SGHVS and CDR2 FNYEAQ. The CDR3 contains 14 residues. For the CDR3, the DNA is TGTGCCAGCAGCTACGGGACTACCGTCTACGAGCAGTACTTC. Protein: CASSYGTTVYEQYF.

CDR3 nucleotide sequence: TGTGCCAGCACCTTGGACAGGGCCTACGAGCAGTACTTC. Its translation: CASTLDRAYEQYF. V and J are TRBV2 and TRBJ2-7, with 8 positions matching TRBD1. This CDR3 is built from 13 residues. Germline values: CDR1 SNHLY, CDR2 FYNNEI. V was pared by 7 bases and J by 2 bases, with 4 bases of the junction left unmatched.

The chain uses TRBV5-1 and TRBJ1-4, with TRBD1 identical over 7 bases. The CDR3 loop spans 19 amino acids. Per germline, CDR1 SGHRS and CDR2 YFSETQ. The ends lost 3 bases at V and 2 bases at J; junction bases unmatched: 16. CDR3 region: CASSYRQGDWDVTNEKLFF. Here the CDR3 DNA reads TGCGCCAGCAGCTACCGACAGGGTGACTGGGATGTCACTAATGAAAAACTGTTTTTT. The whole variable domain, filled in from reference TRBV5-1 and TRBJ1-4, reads KAGVTQTPRYLIKTRGQQVTLSCSPISGHRSVSWYQQTPGQGLQFLFEYFSETQRNKGNFPGRFSGRQFSNSRSEMNVSTLELGDSALYLCASSYRQGDWDVTNEKLFFGSGTQLSVL.

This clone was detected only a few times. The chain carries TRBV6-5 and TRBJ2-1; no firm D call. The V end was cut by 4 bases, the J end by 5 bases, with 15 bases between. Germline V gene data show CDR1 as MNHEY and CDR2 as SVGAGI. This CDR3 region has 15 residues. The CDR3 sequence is CASSFTIGLHNEQFF. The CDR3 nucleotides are TGTGCCAGCAGTTTCACGATTGGCCTTCACAATGAGCAGTTCTTC.

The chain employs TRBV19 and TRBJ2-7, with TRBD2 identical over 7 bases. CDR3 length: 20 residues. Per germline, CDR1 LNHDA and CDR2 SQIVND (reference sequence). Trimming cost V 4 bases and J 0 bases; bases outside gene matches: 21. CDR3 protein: CASSNPKGAGVAPTSYEQYF. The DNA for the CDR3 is TGTGCCAGTAGTAACCCCAAAGGGGCGGGAGTCGCCCCGACCTCCTACGAGCAGTACTTC.

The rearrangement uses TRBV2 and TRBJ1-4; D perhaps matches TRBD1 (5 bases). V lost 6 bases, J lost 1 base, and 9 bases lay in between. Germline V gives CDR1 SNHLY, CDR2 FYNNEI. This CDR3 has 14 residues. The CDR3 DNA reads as TGTGCCAGCAGGAGAGACAGAACTAATGAAAAACTGTTTTTT. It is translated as CASRRDRTNEKLFF.

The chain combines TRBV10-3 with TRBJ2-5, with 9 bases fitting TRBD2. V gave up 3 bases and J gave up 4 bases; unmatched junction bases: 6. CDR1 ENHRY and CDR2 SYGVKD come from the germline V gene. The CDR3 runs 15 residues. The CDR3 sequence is CAISDLAGARETQYF. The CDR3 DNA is TGTGCCATCAGTGATTTAGCGGGAGCCAGAGAGACCCAGTACTTC.

Here the CDR3 DNA reads TGTGCCAGCAGCCCCGCCTCGACAGGGGGTGAGACCCAGTACTTC. Amino acid sequence: CASSPASTGGETQYF. This chain joins TRBV7-9 and TRBJ2-5; 9 nucleotides align to TRBD1. Germline V gene data show CDR1 as SEHNR and CDR2 as FQNEAQ (reference sequence). The CDR3 sequence is 15 residues long. V lost 5 bases, J lost 5 bases, and 9 bases stayed unmatched. Based on the CDR3 plus reference TRBV7-9 and TRBJ2-5, the full variable domain is DTGVSQNPRHKITKRGQNVTFRCDPISEHNRLYWYRQTLGQGPEFLTYFQNEAQLEKSRLLSDRFSAERPKGSFSTLEIQRTEQGDSAMYLCASSPASTGGETQYFGPGTRLLVL.

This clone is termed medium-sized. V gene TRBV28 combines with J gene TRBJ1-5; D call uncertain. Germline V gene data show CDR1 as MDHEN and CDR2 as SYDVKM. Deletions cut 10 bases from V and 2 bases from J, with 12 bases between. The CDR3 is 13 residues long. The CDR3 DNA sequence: TGTGCCATCGCTGGTAGTGGCAATCAGCCCCAGCATTTT. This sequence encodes CAIAGSGNQPQHF.

As DNA, the CDR3 is TGTGCCAGCTCACCACTCAGGGGGAGCACAGATACGCAGTATTTT. The encoded protein is CASSPLRGSTDTQYF. The V call is TRBV18, the J call TRBJ2-3; 7 nucleotides align to TRBD1. The CDR3 has 15 amino acids. V lost 1 base to trimming and J lost 0 bases; unmatched junction nucleotides: 1. Germline CDR1 is KGHSH and CDR2 is LQKENI.

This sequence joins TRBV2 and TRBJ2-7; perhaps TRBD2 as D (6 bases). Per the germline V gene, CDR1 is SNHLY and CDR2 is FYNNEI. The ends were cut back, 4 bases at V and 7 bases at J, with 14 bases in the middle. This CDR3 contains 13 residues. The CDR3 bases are TGTGCCAGCAGTGGGCAGGGAGCGGGTGAGCAGTACTTC. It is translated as CASSGQGAGEQYF. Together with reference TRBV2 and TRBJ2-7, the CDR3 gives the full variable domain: EPEVTQTPSHQVTQMGQEVILRCVPISNHLYFYWYRQILGQKVEFLVSFYNNEISEKSEIFDDQFSVERPDGSNFTLKIRSTKLEDSAMYFCASSGQGAGEQYFGPGTRLTVT.

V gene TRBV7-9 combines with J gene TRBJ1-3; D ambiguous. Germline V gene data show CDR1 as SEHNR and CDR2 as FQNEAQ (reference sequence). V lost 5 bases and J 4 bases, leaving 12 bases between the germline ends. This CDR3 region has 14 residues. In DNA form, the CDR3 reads TGTGCCAGCAGCCGTGCAGAGGGAGGAAACACCATATATTTT. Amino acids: CASSRAEGGNTIYF.

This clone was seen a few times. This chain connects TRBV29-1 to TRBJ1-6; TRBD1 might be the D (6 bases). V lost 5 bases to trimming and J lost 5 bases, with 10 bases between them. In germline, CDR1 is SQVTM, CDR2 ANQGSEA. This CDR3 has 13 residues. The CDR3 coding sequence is TGCAGCGTTAGGGACACAAATAATTCACCCCTCCACTTT. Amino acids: CSVRDTNNSPLHF.

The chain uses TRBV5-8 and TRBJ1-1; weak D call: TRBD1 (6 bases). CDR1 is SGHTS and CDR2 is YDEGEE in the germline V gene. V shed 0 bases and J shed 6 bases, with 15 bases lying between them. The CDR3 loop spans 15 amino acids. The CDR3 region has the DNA TGTGCCAGCAGCTTGGGGTGGGGGCGGTCCGCTGAAGCTTTCTTT. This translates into CASSLGWGRSAEAFF.

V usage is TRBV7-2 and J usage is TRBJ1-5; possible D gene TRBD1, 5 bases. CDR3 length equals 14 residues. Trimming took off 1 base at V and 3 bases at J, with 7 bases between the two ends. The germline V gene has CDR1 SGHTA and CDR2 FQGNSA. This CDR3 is CASSLEGFNQPQHF. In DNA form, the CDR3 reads TGTGCCAGCAGCTTAGAGGGGTTCAATCAGCCCCAGCATTTT. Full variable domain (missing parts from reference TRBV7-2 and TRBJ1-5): GAGVSQSPSNKVTEKGKDVELRCDPISGHTALYWYRQSLGQGLEFLIYFQGNSAPDKSGLPSDRFSAERTGGSVSTLTIQRTQQEDSAVYLCASSLEGFNQPQHFGDGTRLSIL.

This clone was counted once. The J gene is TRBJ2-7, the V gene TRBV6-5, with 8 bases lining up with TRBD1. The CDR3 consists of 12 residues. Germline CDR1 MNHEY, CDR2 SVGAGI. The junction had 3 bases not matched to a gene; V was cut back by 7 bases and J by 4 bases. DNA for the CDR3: TGTGCCAGCAATCGACAGGGGTACGAGCAGTACTTC. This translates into CASNRQGYEQYF.

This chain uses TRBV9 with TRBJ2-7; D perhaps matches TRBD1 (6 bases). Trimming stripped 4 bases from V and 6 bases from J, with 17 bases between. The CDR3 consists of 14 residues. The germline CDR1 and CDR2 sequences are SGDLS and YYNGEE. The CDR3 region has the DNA TGTGCCAGCAGCCGGGACATAGGGGCCGGCGAGCAGTACTTC. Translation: CASSRDIGAGEQYF.

CDR3 sequence: CASSGELWDNSPLHF. The CDR3 bases are TGTGCCAGCAGCGGGGAGCTATGGGATAATTCACCCCTCCACTTT. The chain joins TRBV9 to TRBJ1-6; D is undetermined. Germline-derived CDR1 and CDR2 are SGDLS and YYNGEE. Deletions cut 3 bases from V and 5 bases from J, with 12 bases between. This CDR3 is 15 amino acids long. The variable domain in full, completed from reference TRBV9 and TRBJ1-6, reads DSGVTQTPKHLITATGQRVTLRCSPRSGDLSVYWYQQSLDQGLQFLIQYYNGEERAKGNILERFSAQQFPDLHSELNLSSLELGDSALYFCASSGELWDNSPLHFGNGTRLTVT.

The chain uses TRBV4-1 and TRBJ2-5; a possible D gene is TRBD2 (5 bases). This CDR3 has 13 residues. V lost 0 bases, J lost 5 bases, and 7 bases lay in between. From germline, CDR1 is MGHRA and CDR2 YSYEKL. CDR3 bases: TGCGCCAGCAGCCAAGAGGACTGGGAGACCCAGTACTTC. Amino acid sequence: CASSQEDWETQYF.

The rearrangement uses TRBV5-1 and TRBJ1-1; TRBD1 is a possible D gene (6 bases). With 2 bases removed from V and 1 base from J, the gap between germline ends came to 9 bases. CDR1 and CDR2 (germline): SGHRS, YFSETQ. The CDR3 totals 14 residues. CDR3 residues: CASSLRTENTEAFF. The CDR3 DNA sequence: TGCGCCAGCAGCTTAAGGACAGAGAACACTGAAGCTTTCTTT.

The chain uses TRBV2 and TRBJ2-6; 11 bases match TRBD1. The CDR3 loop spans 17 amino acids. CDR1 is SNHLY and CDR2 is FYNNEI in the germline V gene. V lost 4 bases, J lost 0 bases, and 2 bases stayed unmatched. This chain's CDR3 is CASSGTGGSSGANVLTF. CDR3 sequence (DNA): TGTGCCAGCAGTGGGACAGGGGGCAGCTCTGGGGCCAACGTCCTGACTTTC.

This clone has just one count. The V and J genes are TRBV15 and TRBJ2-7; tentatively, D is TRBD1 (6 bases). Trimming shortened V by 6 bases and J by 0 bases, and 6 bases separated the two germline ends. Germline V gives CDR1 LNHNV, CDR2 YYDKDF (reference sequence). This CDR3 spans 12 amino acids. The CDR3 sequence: CATRDSSYEQYF. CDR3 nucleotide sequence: TGTGCCACCAGGGACAGCTCCTACGAGCAGTACTTC.